This T cell receptor beta chain was sequenced in a study of beta chain features in type 1 diabetes. Sorting with CD45RO/CCR7/CD25/CD127/CD95/CD27 yielded naive, central memory, regulatory and stem-like memory CD4+ cells. Every bit of the isolated RNA underwent reverse transcription, so sequencing read expressed TCRB transcripts. Generated by immunoSEQ multiplex PCR, the TCRdb table keeps only in-frame clones and is missing some. The sample has over 200,000 clones; 9.5% to 13% are singletons. Study-wide points: Resolution of whether HLA type affects TCRB rearrangement was not achieved here. Shortening that was moderate but significant affected the TCRB CDR3s of Type 1 diabetes patients in all four CD4+ subsets.

The CDR3 length is 14 residues. In germline, CDR1 is SGDLS, CDR2 YYNGEE. The V gene end was trimmed by 3 bases and the J gene end by 6 bases; junction bases not matched to a gene: 3. This clone came up a few times. Antigen unknown. The chain links TRBV9 to TRBJ1-6; 7 positions match TRBD1. The source material was naive CD4+ T cells from blood. The receptor comes from a man aged 25 to 40 with type 1 diabetes. The CDR3 region is CASSADRVNSPLHF. Written as DNA, the CDR3 is TGTGCCAGCAGCGCAGACAGGGTTAATTCACCCCTCCACTTT.